These 27 T cell receptor beta chains came from one sample sequenced in a study of cytomegalovirus exposure and HLA in healthy donors. Sequencing used immunoSEQ multiplex PCR; TCRdb keeps in-frame clones, though not all of them. This sample has roughly 120,000 clones, with approximately 81% found just once. Specimen: PBMCs. These TCRs come from a woman aged 25 to 39 in good health and CMV-seronegative.

The chain is built from TRBV27 and TRBJ2-7, with 7 nucleotides matching TRBD1. Germline assignment: CDR1 MNHEY and CDR2 SMNVEV (reference sequence). The CDR3 is made up of 14 amino acids. J gave up 3 bases and V 3 bases, and 5 bases lay outside the gene matches. The CDR3 coding sequence is TGTGCCAGCAGTTTTATGACAGGGAACTACGAGCAGTACTTC. Translating gives CASSFMTGNYEQYF.

The chain uses TRBV5-1 and TRBJ1-2; 8 nucleotides line up with TRBD1. This CDR3 contains 13 residues. Germline CDR1 reads SGHRS; CDR2 reads YFSETQ. Unmatched junction bases numbered 2, after V lost 2 bases and J lost 5 bases. CDR3 residues: CASSFDRGYGYTF. In DNA, the CDR3 is TGCGCCAGCAGCTTCGACAGGGGTTATGGCTACACCTTC.

The J gene is TRBJ1-1, the V gene TRBV5-4; 11 nucleotides agree with TRBD1. Trimming removed 3 bases from V and 4 bases from J; junction bases left unmatched: 11. The CDR3 loop spans 17 amino acids. CDR1 and CDR2 (germline): SGHNT, YYREEE (reference sequence). The CDR3 is CASSYRTGGARGTEAFF. CDR3 sequence (DNA): TGTGCCAGCAGCTACCGGACAGGGGGCGCCCGGGGCACTGAAGCTTTCTTT.

The V and J genes are TRBV7-6 and TRBJ2-7; TRBD2 is a possible D gene (6 bases). Germline V gene sequence: CDR1 SGHVS, CDR2 FNYEAQ. V was pared by 2 bases and J by 0 bases, with 8 bases between. The CDR3 is 14 amino acids. The CDR3 loop reads CASSLRGTSYEQYF. The CDR3 bases are TGTGCCAGCAGCTTACGGGGGACCTCCTACGAGCAGTACTTC. Full variable domain (remainder filled in from reference TRBV7-6 and TRBJ2-7): GAGVSQSPRYKVTKRGQDVALRCDPISGHVSLYWYRQALGQGPEFLTYFNYEAQQDKSGLPNDRFSAERPEGSISTLTIQRTEQRDSAMYRCASSLRGTSYEQYFGPGTRLTVT.

This clone occurred once. CDR3 DNA sequence: TGTGCCAGCAGTTACCTCCCGCAAGGGGGTGAAAAACTGTTTTTT. It encodes CASSYLPQGGEKLFF. The chain employs TRBV6-5 and TRBJ1-4, with TRBD1 as a possible D gene (6 bases). The CDR3 spans 15 residues. Trimming cost V 2 bases and J 7 bases, with 14 bases left between them. Germline assignment: CDR1 MNHEY and CDR2 SVGAGI.

The rearrangement uses TRBV7-9 and TRBJ1-1; D unclear. Germline lookup yields CDR1 SEHNR and CDR2 FQNEAQ (reference sequence). Trimming shortened V by 1 base and J by 1 base, and 10 bases separated the two germline ends. The CDR3 is 15 residues long. This chain's CDR3 is CASSLDLIWNTEAFF. In DNA, the CDR3 is TGTGCCAGCAGCTTAGACCTAATCTGGAACACTGAAGCTTTCTTT.

The chain uses TRBV2 and TRBJ2-7; perhaps TRBD1 as D (6 bases). The germline V gene has CDR1 SNHLY and CDR2 FYNNEI. The CDR3 consists of 16 residues. Trimming stripped 6 bases from V and 0 bases from J, with 18 bases between. CDR3 region: CASRRQAERSSYEQYF. As DNA, the CDR3 is TGTGCCAGCAGGAGACAGGCCGAAAGGAGCTCCTACGAGCAGTACTTC.

The chain has TRBV5-1 and TRBJ2-2, with 8 bases aligning to TRBD2. With 4 bases clipped from V and 1 base from J, the junction kept 3 bases outside the gene matches. The CDR3 covers 15 residues. CDR1 and CDR2 from the germline V gene are SGHRS and YFSETQ. The DNA for the CDR3 is TGCGCCAGCAGCGGTCTAGCGGGGAACACCGGGGAGCTGTTTTTT. As protein: CASSGLAGNTGELFF.

The chain uses TRBV7-2 and TRBJ2-1; 8 positions match TRBD2. The CDR3 has 15 residues. Germline V gene lookup returns CDR1 SGHTA and CDR2 FQGNSA. Trimming removed 4 bases from V and 8 bases from J; junction bases left unmatched: 10. CDR3 sequence reads: CASSWRGAEFDEQFF. Here the CDR3 DNA reads TGTGCCAGCAGCTGGCGGGGGGCCGAATTCGATGAGCAGTTCTTC.

Only one count was recorded for this clone. The CDR3 loop reads CASSRTGVNYGYTF. DNA for the CDR3: TGTGCCAGCAGCCGGACAGGAGTAAACTATGGCTACACCTTC. The rearrangement links TRBV7-7 to TRBJ1-2, with 7 nucleotides matching TRBD1. There are 14 residues in the CDR3. Germline values: CDR1 SSHAT, CDR2 FNYEAQ (reference sequence). With 5 bases clipped from V and 2 bases from J, the junction kept 5 bases outside the gene matches.

This chain connects TRBV10-3 to TRBJ2-5, with D unresolved. The germline V gene has CDR1 ENHRY and CDR2 SYGVKD. Trimming pared 7 bases from V and 0 bases from J, leaving 12 bases between. The CDR3 consists of 14 residues. The CDR3 is CAIKFEAHQETQYF. In DNA, the CDR3 is TGTGCCATCAAGTTTGAGGCCCACCAAGAGACCCAGTACTTC.

The chain couples TRBV4-2 to TRBJ2-2, with a weak D call TRBD2 (7 bases). The CDR3 sequence is 17 residues long. V was clipped by 4 bases and J by 1 base, with 16 bases between them. CDR1 is LGHNA, CDR2 YNFKEQ, per germline. In DNA form, the CDR3 reads TGTGCCAGCAGCCGAGGGGGGGAGCGGGGGAACACCGGGGAGCTGTTTTTT. Its protein is CASSRGGERGNTGELFF.

This clone has a handful of counts. This rearrangement joins TRBV7-2 to TRBJ2-1, with D tentatively TRBD1 (5 bases). Germline CDR1 SGHTA, CDR2 FQGNSA. V was cut by 1 base and J by 4 bases, with 14 bases left in between. CDR3 length equals 16 residues. The CDR3 coding sequence is TGTGCCAGCAGCTTAGTGAGTGGGGCCACGTACAATGAGCAGTTCTTC. Translated: CASSLVSGATYNEQFF.

This rearrangement joins TRBV2 to TRBJ1-1; TRBD1 matches at 8 bases. CDR3 length equals 15 residues. The V gene's germline CDR1 is SNHLY and CDR2 FYNNEI. With V trimmed by 8 bases and J by 1 base, 9 bases remained unmatched. The CDR3 loop reads CASVLQGVANTEAFF. The CDR3, as DNA: TGTGCCAGCGTCCTACAGGGGGTCGCGAACACTGAAGCTTTCTTT.

This clone occurred once. This chain links TRBV6-5 with TRBJ1-3; no definite D call. The CDR3 extends over 14 amino acids. The V end was cut by 4 bases, the J end by 0 bases, with 7 bases between. From germline, CDR1 is MNHEY and CDR2 SVGAGI. CDR3 amino acids: CASSFGVSGNTIYF. The CDR3 coding sequence is TGTGCCAGCAGTTTCGGGGTCTCTGGAAACACCATATATTTT.

This sequence joins TRBV6-6 and TRBJ1-2, with D possibly being TRBD1 (5 bases). Germline lookup yields CDR1 MNHNY and CDR2 SVGAGI (reference sequence). V was trimmed by 2 bases and J by 6 bases, leaving 13 bases between them. This CDR3 contains 14 residues. CDR3 in amino acids: CASSYGGQGNGYTF. Written as DNA, the CDR3 is TGTGCCAGCAGTTACGGAGGGCAGGGTAATGGCTACACCTTC.

The chain uses TRBV4-2 and TRBJ2-3, with TRBD2 matching over 10 bases. V lost 0 bases, J lost 4 bases, and 7 bases stayed unmatched. The germline gives CDR1 LGHNA, CDR2 YNFKEQ. The CDR3 has 17 amino acids. This CDR3 is CASSQEPSGGASDTQYF. For the CDR3, the DNA is TGTGCCAGCAGCCAAGAACCCAGCGGGGGGGCCTCAGATACGCAGTATTTT.

J is TRBJ2-1 and V is TRBV2, with 7 nucleotides matching TRBD1. The CDR3 has 14 residues. Per germline, CDR1 SNHLY and CDR2 FYNNEI. Losses at the gene ends were 4 bases for V and 4 bases for J; bases not matched to a gene: 4. CDR3 nucleotide sequence: TGTGCCAGCAGTGCCGTGACAGGGTACAATGAGCAGTTCTTC. It codes for CASSAVTGYNEQFF.

This CDR3 reads CATGDRKNTEAFF. DNA of the CDR3: TGTGCCACGGGGGACAGGAAGAACACTGAAGCTTTCTTT. This rearrangement joins TRBV10-3 to TRBJ1-1; 8 bases align to TRBD1. The CDR3 consists of 13 residues. CDR1 and CDR2 from the germline V gene are ENHRY and SYGVKD. V gave up 10 bases and J gave up 1 base; unmatched junction bases: 5.

The rearrangement links TRBV5-1 to TRBJ2-6; 10 bases fit TRBD2. The germline V gene has CDR1 SGHRS and CDR2 YFSETQ. The CDR3 spans 21 residues. V lost 2 bases to trimming and J lost 2 bases; unmatched junction nucleotides: 16. Written as DNA, the CDR3 is TGCGCCAGCAGCTTTGGGCCCCCTACTAGCGGGACCGGGACTGGGGCCAACGTCCTGACTTTC. It yields the protein CASSFGPPTSGTGTGANVLTF.

This clone has a count of ten or more. J is TRBJ2-7 and V is TRBV27; 7 bases are a match to TRBD1. Germline trimming cut 6 bases from V and 0 bases from J; bases unmatched to any gene: 5. The V gene's germline CDR1 is MNHEY and CDR2 SMNVEV (reference sequence). The CDR3 is 14 amino acids. The CDR3 DNA is TGTGCCAGCAGGCCCTCAGGGGGCTCCTACGAGCAGTACTTC. This codes for CASRPSGGSYEQYF.

The J gene is TRBJ1-3, the V gene TRBV6-5, with D unclear. The CDR3 sequence is 14 residues long. V gave up 6 bases and J gave up 0 bases, with 9 bases separating them. Germline V lookup: CDR1 MNHEY, CDR2 SVGAGI. The CDR3 nucleotides are TGTGCCAGCAGCCTCAGTCGCTCTGGAAACACCATATATTTT. It is translated as CASSLSRSGNTIYF.

The V call is TRBV2, the J call TRBJ1-2; perhaps TRBD1 as D (5 bases). V was cut by 6 bases and J by 1 base, with 9 bases left in between. The germline CDR1 and CDR2 sequences are SNHLY and FYNNEI. The CDR3 is 13 residues long. The CDR3 DNA reads as TGTGCCAGCAGCCCCGACAGTAACTATGGCTACACCTTC. It translates to CASSPDSNYGYTF.

The rearrangement joins TRBV30 to TRBJ1-1; D is possibly TRBD1 (5 bases). Deletions cut 4 bases from V and 4 bases from J, with 13 bases between. CDR1 and CDR2 from the germline V gene are GTSNPN and SVGIG (reference sequence). This CDR3 is 13 amino acids long. The CDR3 region is CAWTVGVVTEAFF. CDR3 DNA sequence: TGTGCCTGGACGGTAGGGGTTGTCACTGAAGCTTTCTTT.

The V gene is TRBV7-9, the J gene TRBJ1-6; tentative D call: TRBD1 (5 bases). CDR1 is SEHNR and CDR2 is FQNEAQ in the germline V gene (reference sequence). The V gene lost 11 bases and the J gene lost 5 bases, with 10 bases spanning the gap. The CDR3 is 12 residues long. As DNA, the CDR3 is TGTGCCGGGGGGTCCAATAATTCACCCCTCCACTTT. Its protein is CAGGSNNSPLHF.

The chain couples TRBV5-8 to TRBJ1-5; 8 bases map to TRBD1. The V gene's germline CDR1 is SGHTS and CDR2 YDEGEE. This CDR3 is built from 15 residues. Trimming cost V 3 bases and J 5 bases; bases outside gene matches: 7. The chain's CDR3 is CASSSSRTGHQPQHF. The CDR3 DNA follows: TGTGCCAGCAGCTCCTCTAGGACAGGGCATCAGCCCCAGCATTTT.

The chain links TRBV5-1 to TRBJ1-1, with D tentatively TRBD1 (6 bases). V lost 4 bases and J 10 bases, leaving 20 bases between the germline ends. Germline loops: CDR1 SGHRS, CDR2 YFSETQ. There are 14 residues in the CDR3. CDR3 nucleotides: TGCGCCAGCAGCCCAGTACAGGGAAACGTGCGAGCTTTCTTT. Translated: CASSPVQGNVRAFF. Full variable domain (remainder filled in from reference TRBV5-1 and TRBJ1-1): KAGVTQTPRYLIKTRGQQVTLSCSPISGHRSVSWYQQTPGQGLQFLFEYFSETQRNKGNFPGRFSGRQFSNSRSEMNVSTLELGDSALYLCASSPVQGNVRAFFGQGTRLTVV.